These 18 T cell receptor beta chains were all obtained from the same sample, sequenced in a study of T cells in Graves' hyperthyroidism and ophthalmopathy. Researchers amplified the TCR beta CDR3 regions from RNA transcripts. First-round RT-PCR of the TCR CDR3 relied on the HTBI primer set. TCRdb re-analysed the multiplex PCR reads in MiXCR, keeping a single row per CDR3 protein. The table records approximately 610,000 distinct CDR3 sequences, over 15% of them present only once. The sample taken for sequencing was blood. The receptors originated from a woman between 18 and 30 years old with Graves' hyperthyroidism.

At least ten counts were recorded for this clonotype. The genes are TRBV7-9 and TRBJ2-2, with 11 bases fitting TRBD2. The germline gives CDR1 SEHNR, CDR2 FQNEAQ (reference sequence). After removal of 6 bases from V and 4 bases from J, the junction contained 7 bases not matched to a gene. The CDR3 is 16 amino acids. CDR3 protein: CASRRTSGGITGELFF. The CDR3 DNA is TGTGCCAGCAGGAGAACTAGCGGGGGAATCACCGGGGAGCTGTTTTTT.

CDR3 in DNA: TGTGCCTGGAGTCACCCCCTCTCCCCCATCGAATATGAGCAGTTCTTC. Amino acids: CAWSHPLSPIEYEQFF. The chain combines TRBV30 with TRBJ2-1; D uncertain. The germline V gene has CDR1 GTSNPN and CDR2 SVGIG (reference sequence). The germline V and J ends were trimmed by 2 bases and 8 bases, with 22 bases remaining between them. The CDR3 runs to 16 residues. Supplemented by reference TRBV30 and TRBJ2-1, the full variable domain reads SQTIHQWPATLVQPVGSPLSLECTVEGTSNPNLYWYRQAAGRGLQLLFYSVGIGQISSEVPQNLSASRPQDRQFILSSKKLLLSDSGFYLCAWSHPLSPIEYEQFFGPGTRLTVL.

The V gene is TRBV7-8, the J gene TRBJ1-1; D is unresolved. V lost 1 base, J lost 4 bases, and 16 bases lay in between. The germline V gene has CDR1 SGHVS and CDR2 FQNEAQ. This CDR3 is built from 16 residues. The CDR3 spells CASSLVSPRRGTEAFF. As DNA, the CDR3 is TGTGCCAGCAGCTTAGTCTCCCCGCGGAGAGGCACTGAAGCTTTCTTT. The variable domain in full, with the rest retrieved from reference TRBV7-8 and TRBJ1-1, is GAGVSQSPRYKVAKRGQDVALRCDPISGHVSLFWYQQALGQGPEFLTYFQNEAQLDKSGLPSDRFFAERPEGSVSTLKIQRTQQEDSAVYLCASSLVSPRRGTEAFFGQGTRLTVV.

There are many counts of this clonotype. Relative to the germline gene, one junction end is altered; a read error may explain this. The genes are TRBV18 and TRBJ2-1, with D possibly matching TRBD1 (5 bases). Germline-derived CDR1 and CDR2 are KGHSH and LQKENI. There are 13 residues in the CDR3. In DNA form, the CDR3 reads TGTGCCAGCTCAGCACCCGGACACGTTGAGCAGTTCTTC. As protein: CASSAPGHVEQFF.

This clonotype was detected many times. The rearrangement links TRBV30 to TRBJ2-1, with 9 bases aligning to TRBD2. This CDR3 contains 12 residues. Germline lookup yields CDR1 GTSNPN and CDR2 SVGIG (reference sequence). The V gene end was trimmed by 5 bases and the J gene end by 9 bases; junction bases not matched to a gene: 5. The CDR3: CAWEREAGEQFF. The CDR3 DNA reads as TGTGCCTGGGAGCGGGAGGCGGGTGAGCAGTTCTTC. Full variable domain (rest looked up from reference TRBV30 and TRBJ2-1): SQTIHQWPATLVQPVGSPLSLECTVEGTSNPNLYWYRQAAGRGLQLLFYSVGIGQISSEVPQNLSASRPQDRQFILSSKKLLLSDSGFYLCAWEREAGEQFFGPGTRLTVL.

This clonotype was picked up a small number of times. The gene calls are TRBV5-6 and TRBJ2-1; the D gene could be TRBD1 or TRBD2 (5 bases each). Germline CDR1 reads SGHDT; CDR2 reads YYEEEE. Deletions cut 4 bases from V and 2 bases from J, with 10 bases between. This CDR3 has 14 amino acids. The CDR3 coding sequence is TGTGCCAGCAGCCCCGGGACGGCCTACAATGAGCAGTTCTTC. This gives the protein CASSPGTAYNEQFF.

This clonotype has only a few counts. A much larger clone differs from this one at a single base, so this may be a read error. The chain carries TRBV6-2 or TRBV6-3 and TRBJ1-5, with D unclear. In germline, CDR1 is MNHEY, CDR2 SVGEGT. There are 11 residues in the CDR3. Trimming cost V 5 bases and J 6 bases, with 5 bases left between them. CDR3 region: CASSDGQPQHF. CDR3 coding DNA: TGTGCCAGCAGTGACGGTCAGCCCCAGCATTTT.

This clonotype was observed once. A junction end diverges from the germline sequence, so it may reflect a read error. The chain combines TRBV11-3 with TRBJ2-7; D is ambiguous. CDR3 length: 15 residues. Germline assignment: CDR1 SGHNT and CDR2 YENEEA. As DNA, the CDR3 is TGTGTCAGCAGCTTAGAGGTGGGTGATTCCTACGAGCAGTACTTC. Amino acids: CVSSLEVGDSYEQYF.

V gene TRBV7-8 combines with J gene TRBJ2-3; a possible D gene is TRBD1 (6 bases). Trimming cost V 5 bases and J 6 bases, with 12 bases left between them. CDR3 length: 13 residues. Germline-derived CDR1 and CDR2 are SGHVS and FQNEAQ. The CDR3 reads CASSVRGSDTQYF. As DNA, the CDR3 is TGTGCCAGCAGCGTGAGGGGGAGCGATACGCAGTATTTT. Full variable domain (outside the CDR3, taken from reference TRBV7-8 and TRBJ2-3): GAGVSQSPRYKVAKRGQDVALRCDPISGHVSLFWYQQALGQGPEFLTYFQNEAQLDKSGLPSDRFFAERPEGSVSTLKIQRTQQEDSAVYLCASSVRGSDTQYFGPGTRLTVL.

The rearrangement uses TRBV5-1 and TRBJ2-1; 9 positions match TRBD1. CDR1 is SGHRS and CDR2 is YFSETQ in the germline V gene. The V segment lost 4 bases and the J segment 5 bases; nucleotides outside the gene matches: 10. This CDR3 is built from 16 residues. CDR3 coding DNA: TGCGCCAGCAGCCCCCCCGGGACAGGGACTCACAATGAGCAGTTCTTC. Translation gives CASSPPGTGTHNEQFF.

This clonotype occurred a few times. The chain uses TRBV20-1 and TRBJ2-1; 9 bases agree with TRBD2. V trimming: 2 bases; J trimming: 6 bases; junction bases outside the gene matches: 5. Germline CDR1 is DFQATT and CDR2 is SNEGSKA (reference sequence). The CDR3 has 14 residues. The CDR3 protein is CSARSTSGPNEQFF. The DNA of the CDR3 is TGCAGTGCTAGATCGACTAGCGGCCCCAATGAGCAGTTCTTC.

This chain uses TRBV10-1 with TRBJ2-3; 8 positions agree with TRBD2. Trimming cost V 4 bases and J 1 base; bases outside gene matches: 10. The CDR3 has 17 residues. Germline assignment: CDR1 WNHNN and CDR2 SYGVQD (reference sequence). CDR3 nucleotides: TGCGCCAGCAGTGGGCCCCTGGTACTAGCGGGCACAGATACGCAGTATTTT. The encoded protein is CASSGPLVLAGTDTQYF.

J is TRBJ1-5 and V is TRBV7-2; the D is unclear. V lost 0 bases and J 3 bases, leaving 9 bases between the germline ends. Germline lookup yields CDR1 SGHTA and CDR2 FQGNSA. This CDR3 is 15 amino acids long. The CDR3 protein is CASSLATGINQPQHF. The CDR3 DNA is TGTGCCAGCAGCTTAGCCACGGGAATCAATCAGCCCCAGCATTTT.

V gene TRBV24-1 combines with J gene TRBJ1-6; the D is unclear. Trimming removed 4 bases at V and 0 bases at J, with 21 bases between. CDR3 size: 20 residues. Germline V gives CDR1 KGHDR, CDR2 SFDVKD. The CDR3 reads CATSEENGSPKDSYNSPLHF. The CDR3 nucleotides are TGTGCCACCAGTGAAGAAAACGGCAGCCCGAAAGACTCCTATAATTCACCCCTCCACTTT.

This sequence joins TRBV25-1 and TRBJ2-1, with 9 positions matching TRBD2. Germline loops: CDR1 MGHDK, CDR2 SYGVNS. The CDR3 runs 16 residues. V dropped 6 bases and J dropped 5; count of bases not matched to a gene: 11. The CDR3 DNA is TGTGCCAGCAGGGAAATAGCGGGGGACGCCAACAATGAGCAGTTCTTC. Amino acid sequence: CASREIAGDANNEQFF.

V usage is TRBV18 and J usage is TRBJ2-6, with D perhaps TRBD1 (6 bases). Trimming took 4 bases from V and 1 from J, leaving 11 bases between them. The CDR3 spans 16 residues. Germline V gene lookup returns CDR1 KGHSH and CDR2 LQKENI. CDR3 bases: TGTGCCAGCTCACGAGCAGGGGCTTCTGGGGCCAACGTCCTGACTTTC. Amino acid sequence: CASSRAGASGANVLTF.

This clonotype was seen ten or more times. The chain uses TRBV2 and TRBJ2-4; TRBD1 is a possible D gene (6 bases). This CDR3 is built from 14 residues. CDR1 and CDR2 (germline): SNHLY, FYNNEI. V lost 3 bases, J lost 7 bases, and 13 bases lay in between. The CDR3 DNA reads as TGTGCCAGCAGTGAGTTGGGGGCTGGGAACATTCAGTACTTC. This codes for CASSELGAGNIQYF.

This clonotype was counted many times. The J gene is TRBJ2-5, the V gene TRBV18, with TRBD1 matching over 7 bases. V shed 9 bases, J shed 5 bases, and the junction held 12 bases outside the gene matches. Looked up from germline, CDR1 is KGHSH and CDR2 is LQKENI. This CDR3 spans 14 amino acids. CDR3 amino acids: CASLPSQGQETQYF. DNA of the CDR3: TGTGCCAGTCTACCATCACAGGGGCAGGAGACCCAGTACTTC.